Each of the 21 T cell receptor beta chains below was sequenced from the same sample in a study of response to subunit inactivated influenza vaccine. One entry per CDR3 protein, called by TCRdb with MiXCR from the RT-PCR reads. The sample holds hundreds of thousands of distinct CDR3 sequences; 15% to 19% are singletons and the top ten take 9.5% to 13%. The starting material was PBMCs from blood, obtained 12 days after vaccination. The origin of the receptors is a man in his forties or fifties who received an inactivated influenza vaccine.

CDR3 residues: CSASGPGDGTQYF. CDR3 DNA: TGCAGTGCGTCGGGACCAGGGGACGGGACCCAGTACTTC. The V and J genes are TRBV20-1 and TRBJ2-5; maybe TRBD1 (6 bases). The CDR3 spans 13 residues. Looked up from germline, CDR1 is DFQATT and CDR2 is SNEGSKA (reference sequence). Trimming removed 6 bases at V and 7 bases at J, with 18 bases between.

The chain recombines TRBV20-1 with TRBJ2-7; the match to TRBD2 covers 9 bases. The CDR3 contains 14 residues. The V segment lost 1 base and the J segment 5 bases; nucleotides outside the gene matches: 6. Germline assignment: CDR1 DFQATT and CDR2 SNEGSKA (reference sequence). The CDR3 coding sequence is TGCAGTGCTAGAGGCGGGACTAGCCTCCACGAGCAGTACTTC. Translating gives CSARGGTSLHEQYF.

This clonotype was observed at least ten times. The genes are TRBV29-1 and TRBJ2-3; 10 bases agree with TRBD2. Germline V gene data show CDR1 as SQVTM and CDR2 as ANQGSEA. Trimming cost V 5 bases and J 3 bases; bases outside gene matches: 14. This CDR3 is 17 amino acids long. CDR3 DNA: TGCAGCGTTCTGGCTAGCGGGAGAAAGGGAAGGACAGATACGCAGTATTTT. Amino acid sequence: CSVLASGRKGRTDTQYF.

This clonotype occurred a few times. The V gene is TRBV5-1, the J gene TRBJ2-1; D unresolved. The germline V gene has CDR1 SGHRS and CDR2 YFSETQ. The CDR3 length is 14 residues. Trimming took off 4 bases at V and 4 bases at J, with 12 bases between the two ends. CDR3 nucleotides: TGCGCCAGCAGCCCCCAGATCGAATACAATGAGCAGTTCTTC. Residues: CASSPQIEYNEQFF.

In its sample, this clonotype was seen a few times. This chain connects TRBV7-2 to TRBJ2-5; 9 bases are shared with TRBD1. The CDR3 consists of 16 residues. Unmatched junction bases numbered 12, after V lost 5 bases and J lost 5 bases. CDR1 and CDR2 from the germline V gene are SGHTA and FQGNSA. The CDR3 coding sequence is TGTGCCAGCAGCGCAGTGGGACAGGGTTGGATCGAGACCCAGTACTTC. Protein: CASSAVGQGWIETQYF.

This clonotype was seen more than once but under ten times. The CDR3, as DNA: TGCGCCAGCAGCGACCAAATCGGATACAATGAGCAGTTCTTC. It encodes CASSDQIGYNEQFF. V is TRBV5-1 and J is TRBJ2-1, with D hard to call. The CDR3 extends over 14 amino acids. Germline values: CDR1 SGHRS, CDR2 YFSETQ. Trimming took off 4 bases at V and 4 bases at J, with 12 bases between the two ends.

The chain combines TRBV7-9 with TRBJ2-7, with 7 nucleotides matching TRBD1. The CDR3 loop spans 14 amino acids. The germline V gene encodes CDR1 SEHNR and CDR2 FQNEAQ (reference sequence). The V gene end was trimmed by 7 bases and the J gene end by 1 base; junction bases not matched to a gene: 7. The CDR3 loop is CASKSTGQSYEQYF. The CDR3 bases are TGTGCCAGCAAATCGACAGGGCAATCCTACGAGCAGTACTTC. Together with reference TRBV7-9 and TRBJ2-7, the CDR3 gives the full variable domain: DTGVSQNPRHKITKRGQNVTFRCDPISEHNRLYWYRQTLGQGPEFLTYFQNEAQLEKSRLLSDRFSAERPKGSFSTLEIQRTEQGDSAMYLCASKSTGQSYEQYFGPGTRLTVT.

This clonotype was counted between two and nine times. This chain joins TRBV3-1 and TRBJ2-7; 9 bases agree with TRBD2. CDR1 and CDR2 (germline): LGHDT, YNNKEL (reference sequence). The CDR3 is 15 residues long. V lost 5 bases and J lost 1; bases outside the gene matches: 6. CDR3 DNA sequence: TGTGCCAGCAGCTTTCTAGCGGGACAGTCCTACGAGCAGTACTTC. Its protein is CASSFLAGQSYEQYF.

The chain is built from TRBV24-1 and TRBJ2-2; 7 nucleotides line up with TRBD1. Germline loops: CDR1 KGHDR, CDR2 SFDVKD. The CDR3 contains 13 residues. The junction had 6 bases not matched to a gene; V was cut back by 7 bases and J by 8 bases. CDR3 in DNA: TGTGCCACCAGCGACAGGGCCGCAGGGGAGCTGTTTTTT. Translated, it gives CATSDRAAGELFF.

This clonotype was seen a handful of times. The gene calls are TRBV3-1 and TRBJ2-5, with D hard to call. The ends were cut back, 0 bases at V and 1 base at J, with 6 bases in the middle. CDR3 length equals 14 residues. Germline V lookup: CDR1 LGHDT, CDR2 YNNKEL (reference sequence). CDR3 DNA: TGTGCCAGCAGCCAAGATCAGACCCAAGAGACCCAGTACTTC. Its translation is CASSQDQTQETQYF.

A few counts support this clonotype. CDR3 region: CSARVRAGGQDTQYF. The CDR3 coding sequence is TGCAGTGCTAGAGTCCGGGCGGGGGGGCAAGATACGCAGTATTTT. The chain joins TRBV20-1 to TRBJ2-3; 9 positions match TRBD2. Germline assignment: CDR1 DFQATT and CDR2 SNEGSKA (reference sequence). V shed 1 base and J 5 bases; nucleotides not matched to a gene: 7. This CDR3 is built from 15 residues.

The V gene is TRBV6-2 or TRBV6-3, the J gene TRBJ2-3, with no clear D. The germline V and J ends were trimmed by 4 bases and 3 bases, with 14 bases remaining between them. Germline V gives CDR1 MNHEY, CDR2 SVGEGT. CDR3 length: 15 amino acids. CDR3 sequence (DNA): TGTGCCAGCAGTTGGACCGGGCAGATTACAGATACGCAGTATTTT. The encoded protein is CASSWTGQITDTQYF.

This clonotype came up a few times. The chain couples TRBV5-1 to TRBJ2-7, with D unresolved. CDR1 is SGHRS and CDR2 is YFSETQ in the germline V gene. Between the trimmed V and J ends, which lost 5 bases and 0 bases, there was a span of 12 bases. There are 14 residues in the CDR3. Written as DNA, the CDR3 is TGCGCCAGCAGTACCGGGTGGGGCTCCTACGAGCAGTACTTC. Residues: CASSTGWGSYEQYF.

Many counts were recorded for this clonotype. The rearrangement links TRBV29-1 to TRBJ2-1; the D gene is possibly TRBD1 (6 bases). The CDR3 is made up of 14 amino acids. The germline gives CDR1 SQVTM, CDR2 ANQGSEA. V lost 6 bases and J lost 1, with 13 bases in between. The CDR3 bases are TGCAGCGTCAAACAGGGATATTCCTACAATGAGCAGTTCTTC. Protein product: CSVKQGYSYNEQFF.

This clonotype has only a few counts. This rearrangement joins TRBV12-3 or TRBV12-4 to TRBJ1-1; D gene uncertain. This CDR3 region has 13 residues. Trimming shortened V by 8 bases and J by 5 bases, and 15 bases separated the two germline ends. DNA for the CDR3: TGTGCCAGCCGAGAAGGCGGTGGGACTGAAGCTTTCTTT. It specifies CASREGGGTEAFF.

This clonotype was found once. This rearrangement joins TRBV29-1 to TRBJ2-1, with TRBD2 matching 9 bases. CDR3 size: 14 residues. Trimming cost V 6 bases and J 4 bases; bases outside gene matches: 7. Per the germline V gene, CDR1 is SQVTM and CDR2 is ANQGSEA. CDR3 DNA: TGCAGCGTGGCCGGGACTAGCTTATACAATGAGCAGTTCTTC. This encodes CSVAGTSLYNEQFF.

This chain uses TRBV20-1 with TRBJ2-7; maybe TRBD1 (6 bases). This CDR3 is 15 amino acids long. Trimming cost V 0 bases and J 2 bases, with 14 bases left between them. Germline values: CDR1 DFQATT, CDR2 SNEGSKA (reference sequence). The CDR3 loop reads CSAREGQLRTYEQYF. In DNA, the CDR3 is TGCAGTGCTAGAGAGGGACAACTGAGGACCTACGAGCAGTACTTC.

This clonotype came up many times. CDR3 in DNA: TGTGCCAGTAGCCCTACCCGGTCCTACAATGAGCAGTTCTTC. Its protein is CASSPTRSYNEQFF. The rearrangement links TRBV19 to TRBJ2-1; no firm D call. V lost 6 bases to trimming and J lost 1 base, with 10 bases between them. From germline, CDR1 is LNHDA and CDR2 SQIVND (reference sequence). The CDR3 sequence is 14 residues long.

V and J are TRBV7-8 and TRBJ2-5; D possibly matches TRBD1 or TRBD2 (5 bases each). CDR1 and CDR2 (germline): SGHVS, FQNEAQ. The CDR3 spans 15 residues. V lost 0 bases to trimming and J lost 7 bases, with 15 bases between them. DNA of the CDR3: TGTGCCAGCAGCTTAGCTGACCGGGGAAGGGGGACCCAGTACTTC. Translated, it gives CASSLADRGRGTQYF.

The V gene is TRBV10-1, the J gene TRBJ2-1; unclear D gene. The V and J ends lost 4 bases and 8 bases respectively, with 15 bases between them. This CDR3 spans 14 amino acids. Germline V gene sequence: CDR1 WNHNN, CDR2 SYGVQD (reference sequence). The CDR3 DNA sequence: TGCGCCAGCAGTGTGACTTACGATGGGTATGAGCAGTTCTTC. As protein: CASSVTYDGYEQFF.

The chain is built from TRBV20-1 and TRBJ1-2; no clear D. Germline lookup yields CDR1 DFQATT and CDR2 SNEGSKA (reference sequence). Trimming left V 1 base short and J 4 bases short, with 13 bases between. This CDR3 spans 14 amino acids. The CDR3 loop is CSARGSGSTYGYTF. In DNA, the CDR3 is TGCAGTGCTAGAGGTTCGGGCAGTACCTATGGCTACACCTTC.